The 13 T cell receptor beta chains given below trace back to one sample, sequenced in a study of a mutant IDH1 vaccine in newly diagnosed glioma. Time point described: baseline, week 1 (first vaccination visit). This sample's treatment: pre-vaccination baseline after standard-of-care therapy. The repertoire was sequenced with immunoSEQ multiplex PCR; TCRdb's copy has only in-frame clones and lacks some. The profile shows about 63,000 clones, 65% to 85% of them singletons. Sample: peripheral blood mononuclear cells (PBMCs), taken from a glioma patient treated with radiotherapy, temozolomide or both. These receptors all come from a young woman with glioma. Some clones in this sample may be carry-over from other donors' samples.

The chain is built from TRBV7-9 and TRBJ1-2; D unresolved. Germline CDR1 SEHNR, CDR2 FQNEAQ (reference sequence). The CDR3 runs 14 residues. Trimming removed 5 bases from V and 5 bases from J, with 15 bases in between. CDR3 region: CASSPLTGVYGYTF. CDR3 DNA: TGTGCCAGCAGCCCCCTTACCGGGGTGTATGGCTACACCTTC.

This chain links TRBV10-3 with TRBJ1-1; D call uncertain. The CDR3 length is 14 residues. The ends were cut back, 7 bases at V and 1 base at J, with 13 bases in the middle. CDR1 ENHRY and CDR2 SYGVKD come from the germline V gene. The CDR3 is CAITGGLGNTEAFF. The CDR3, as DNA: TGTGCCATCACCGGCGGGCTCGGGAACACTGAAGCTTTCTTT.

The rearrangement links TRBV7-8 to TRBJ2-5; D may be TRBD2 (7 bases). The CDR3 runs to 15 residues. Between the trimmed V and J ends, which lost 7 bases and 4 bases, there was a span of 19 bases. The V gene's germline CDR1 is SGHVS and CDR2 FQNEAQ. The CDR3 DNA is TGTGCCAGCACCCCCTTGGGGGGCGGGAGAGAGACCCAGTACTTC. The encoded protein is CASTPLGGGRETQYF.

The chain recombines TRBV6-5 with TRBJ2-2, with a possible D match to TRBD2 (6 bases). This CDR3 spans 15 amino acids. The germline gives CDR1 MNHEY, CDR2 SVGAGI. The V and J ends lost 6 bases and 7 bases respectively, with 18 bases between them. CDR3 nucleotide sequence: TGTGCCAGCAGGCCGGGACTCAACCCCATCGGGGAGCTGTTTTTT. As protein: CASRPGLNPIGELFF.

The chain joins TRBV6-6 to TRBJ1-3; D not resolved. Trimming removed 1 base from V and 7 bases from J, with 14 bases in between. CDR1 MNHNY and CDR2 SVGAGI come from the germline V gene (reference sequence). The CDR3 spans 15 residues. Written as DNA, the CDR3 is TGTGCCAGCAGTTACTTGGACGTTAGCCGGAACACCATATATTTT. Its protein is CASSYLDVSRNTIYF.

This clone appeared once. The rearrangement links TRBV5-1 to TRBJ1-1; D may be TRBD1 (6 bases). The CDR3 spans 15 residues. The V and J ends lost 3 bases and 4 bases respectively, with 16 bases between them. The germline V gene has CDR1 SGHRS and CDR2 YFSETQ. CDR3 region: CASSYNPVGGTEAFF. The CDR3, as DNA: TGCGCCAGCAGCTATAACCCGGTAGGGGGCACTGAAGCTTTCTTT.

The V and J genes are TRBV29-1 and TRBJ1-2, with a possible D match to TRBD1 (5 bases). Germline CDR1 reads SQVTM; CDR2 reads ANQGSEA. This CDR3 is built from 10 residues. V lost 7 bases, J lost 7 bases, and 10 bases lay in between. The CDR3 loop is CSAEGPGYTF. CDR3 nucleotide sequence: TGCAGCGCAGAGGGACCTGGCTACACCTTC.

This clone has only one observation. The chain carries TRBV5-6 and TRBJ2-3, with a tentative D call TRBD2 (5 bases). The CDR3 extends over 15 amino acids. CDR1 SGHDT and CDR2 YYEEEE come from the germline V gene. V dropped 2 bases and J dropped 4 bases, with 14 bases sitting between them. DNA for the CDR3: TGTGCCAGCAGCTTTGACCGGGGTTTTGCAGATACGCAGTATTTT. It specifies CASSFDRGFADTQYF.

This clone was detected only once. The rearrangement joins TRBV5-5 to TRBJ2-7, with D tentatively TRBD2 (5 bases). This CDR3 region has 14 residues. From germline, CDR1 is SGHKS and CDR2 YYEKEE (reference sequence). V dropped 6 bases and J dropped 6 bases, with 19 bases sitting between them. Here the CDR3 DNA reads TGTGCCAGCACCCTTCGAGGTGGCCGGGGCGAGCAGTACTTC. Translation gives CASTLRGGRGEQYF.

The gene calls are TRBV6-5 and TRBJ1-3, with unresolved D. The CDR3 spans 14 residues. Germline V CDR1 and CDR2: MNHEY, SVGAGI. V dropped 5 bases and J dropped 4 bases, with 12 bases sitting between them. As DNA, the CDR3 is TGTGCCAGCAGTCCCGGAAGAGGGGGAAACACCATATATTTT. It translates to CASSPGRGGNTIYF.

DNA for the CDR3: TGTGCCAGCAGTTACGGAAACACCATATATTTT. This gives the protein CASSYGNTIYF. The chain combines TRBV2 with TRBJ1-3; the D is unclear. Per the germline V gene, CDR1 is SNHLY and CDR2 is FYNNEI. Trimming stripped 5 bases from V and 4 bases from J, with 3 bases between. The CDR3 has 11 residues.

The V gene is TRBV5-4, the J gene TRBJ1-4; D is unresolved. Trimming pared 4 bases from V and 0 bases from J, leaving 7 bases between. Per the germline V gene, CDR1 is SGHNT and CDR2 is YYREEE (reference sequence). The CDR3 runs to 14 residues. The CDR3 nucleotides read TGTGCCAGCAGCATAAGCCCAACTAATGAAAAACTGTTTTTT. Encoded protein: CASSISPTNEKLFF.

This clone was seen only a few times. This chain uses TRBV4-1 with TRBJ1-1; unclear D gene. This CDR3 is built from 14 residues. Germline V gene lookup returns CDR1 MGHRA and CDR2 YSYEKL. With 2 bases removed from V and 3 bases from J, the gap between germline ends came to 10 bases. CDR3 region: CASSQSTGYTEAFF. The CDR3 DNA reads TGCGCCAGCAGCCAATCCACCGGGTACACTGAAGCTTTCTTT.